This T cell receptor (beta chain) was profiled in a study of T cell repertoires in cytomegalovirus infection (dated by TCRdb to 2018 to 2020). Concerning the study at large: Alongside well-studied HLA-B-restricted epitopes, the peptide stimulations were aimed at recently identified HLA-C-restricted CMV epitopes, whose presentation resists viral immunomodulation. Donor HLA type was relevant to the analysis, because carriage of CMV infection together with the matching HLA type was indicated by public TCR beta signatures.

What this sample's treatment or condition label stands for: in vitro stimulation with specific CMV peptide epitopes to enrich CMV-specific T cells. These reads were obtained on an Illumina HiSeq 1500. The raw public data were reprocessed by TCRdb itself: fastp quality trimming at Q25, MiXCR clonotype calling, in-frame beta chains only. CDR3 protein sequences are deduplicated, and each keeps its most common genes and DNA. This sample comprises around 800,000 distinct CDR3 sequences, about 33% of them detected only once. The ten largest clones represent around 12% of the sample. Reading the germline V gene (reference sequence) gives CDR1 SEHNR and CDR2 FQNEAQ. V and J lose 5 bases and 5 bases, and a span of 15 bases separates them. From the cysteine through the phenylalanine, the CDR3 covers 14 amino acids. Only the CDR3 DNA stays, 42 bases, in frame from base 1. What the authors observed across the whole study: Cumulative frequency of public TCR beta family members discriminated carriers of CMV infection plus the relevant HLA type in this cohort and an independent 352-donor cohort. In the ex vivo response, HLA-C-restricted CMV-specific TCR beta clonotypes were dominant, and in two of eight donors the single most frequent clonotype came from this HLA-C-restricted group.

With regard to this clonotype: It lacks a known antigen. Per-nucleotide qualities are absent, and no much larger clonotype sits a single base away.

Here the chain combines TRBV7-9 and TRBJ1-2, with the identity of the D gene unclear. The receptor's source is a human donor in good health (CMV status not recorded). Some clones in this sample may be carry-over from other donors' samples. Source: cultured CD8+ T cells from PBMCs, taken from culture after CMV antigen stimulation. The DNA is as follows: TGTGCCAGCAGCCATAGACAAGATGTTTATGGCTACACCTTC. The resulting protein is CASSHRQDVYGYTF.